This T cell receptor (beta chain) derives from a study of Ad26.COV2.S vaccination and SARS-CoV-2 variants. At the level of the study: Recipients of Ad26.COV2.S got it intramuscularly, once or twice 56 days apart. Study-wide results and limits: Spike-specific TCR breadth was greater in vaccine than placebo recipients.

Method: immunoSEQ multiplex PCR; TCRdb's copy keeps in-frame clones and lacks some. Of approximately 480,000 clones listed, around 88% are singletons. With respect to this clone: Its antigen remains unknown.

Trimming cost V 2 bases and J 4 bases; bases outside gene matches: 6. The germline V gene has CDR1 MDHEN and CDR2 SYDVKM. The CDR3 runs to 15 residues. Treatment noted: 15 to 20 received Ad26.COV2.S at low or high dose, single or two shots; roughly five received placebo; per-sample allocation not given. Sampling was done on day 63 after the first vaccine or placebo injection. The sequence was collected from a person between 18 and 60 years old who received the Ad26.COV2.S COVID-19 vaccine or a placebo. The chain is built from TRBV28 and TRBJ1-2, with 8 bases identical to TRBD1. This specimen was peripheral blood, taken in a trial of Ad26.COV2.S vaccine versus placebo. This CDR3 reads CASSLGDRRIYGYTF. Written as DNA, the CDR3 is TGTGCCAGCAGTTTAGGGGACAGGAGAATCTATGGCTACACCTTC.